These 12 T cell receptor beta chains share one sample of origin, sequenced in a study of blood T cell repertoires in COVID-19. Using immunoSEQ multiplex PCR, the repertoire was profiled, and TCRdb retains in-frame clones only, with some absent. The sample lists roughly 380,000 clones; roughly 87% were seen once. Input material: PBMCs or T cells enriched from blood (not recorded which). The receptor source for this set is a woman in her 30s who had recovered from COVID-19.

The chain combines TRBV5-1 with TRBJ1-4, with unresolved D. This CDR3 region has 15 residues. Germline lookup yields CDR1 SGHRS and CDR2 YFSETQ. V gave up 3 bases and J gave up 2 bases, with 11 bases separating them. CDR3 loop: CASSSTLGTNEKLFF. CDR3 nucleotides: TGCGCCAGCAGCTCGACACTGGGCACTAATGAAAAACTGTTTTTT.

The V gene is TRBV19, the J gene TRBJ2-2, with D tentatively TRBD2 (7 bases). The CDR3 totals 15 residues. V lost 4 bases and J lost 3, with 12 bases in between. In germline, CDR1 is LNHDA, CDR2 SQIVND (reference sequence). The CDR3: CASSRTGGDTGELFF. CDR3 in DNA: TGTGCCAGTAGTAGAACGGGGGGCGACACCGGGGAGCTGTTTTTT. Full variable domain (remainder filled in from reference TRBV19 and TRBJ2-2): DGGITQSPKYLFRKEGQNVTLSCEQNLNHDAMYWYRQDPGQGLRLIYYSQIVNDFQKGDIAEGYSVSREKKESFPLTVTSAQKNPTAFYLCASSRTGGDTGELFFGEGSRLTVL.

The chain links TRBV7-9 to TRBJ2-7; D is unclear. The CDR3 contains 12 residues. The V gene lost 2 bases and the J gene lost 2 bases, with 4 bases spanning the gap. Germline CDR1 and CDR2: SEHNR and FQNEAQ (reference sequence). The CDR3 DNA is TGTGCCAGCAGCTTATCTCCCTACGAGCAGTACTTC. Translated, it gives CASSLSPYEQYF.

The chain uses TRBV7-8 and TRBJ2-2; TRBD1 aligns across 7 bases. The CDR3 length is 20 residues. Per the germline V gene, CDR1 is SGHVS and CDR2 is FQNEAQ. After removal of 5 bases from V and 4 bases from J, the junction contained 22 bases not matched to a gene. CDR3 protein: CASSLTARLIGGQTTGELFF. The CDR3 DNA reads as TGTGCCAGCAGCCTCACCGCCCGGCTTATTGGGGGACAGACCACCGGGGAGCTGTTTTTT.

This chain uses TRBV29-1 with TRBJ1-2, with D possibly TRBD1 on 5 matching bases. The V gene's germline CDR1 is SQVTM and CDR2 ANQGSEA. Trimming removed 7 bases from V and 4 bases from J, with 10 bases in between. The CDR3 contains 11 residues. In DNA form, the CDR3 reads TGCAGCGCGACAGCGGGCTATGGCTACACCTTC. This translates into CSATAGYGYTF.

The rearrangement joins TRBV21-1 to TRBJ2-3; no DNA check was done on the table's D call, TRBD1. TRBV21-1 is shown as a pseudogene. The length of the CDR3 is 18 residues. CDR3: CASSAQVTESRGTDTQYF. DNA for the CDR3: TGTGCCAGCAGCGCCCAGGTGACAGAGTCTCGGGGCACAGATACGCAGTATTTT.

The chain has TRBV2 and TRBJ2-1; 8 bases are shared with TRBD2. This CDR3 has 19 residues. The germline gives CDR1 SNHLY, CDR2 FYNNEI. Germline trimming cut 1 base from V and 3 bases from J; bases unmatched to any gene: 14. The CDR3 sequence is CASSEVSVVAGGNYNEQFF. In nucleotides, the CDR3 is TGTGCCAGCAGTGAAGTAAGTGTCGTGGCGGGGGGTAACTACAATGAGCAGTTCTTC. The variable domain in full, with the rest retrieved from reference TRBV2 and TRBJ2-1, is EPEVTQTPSHQVTQMGQEVILRCVPISNHLYFYWYRQILGQKVEFLVSFYNNEISEKSEIFDDQFSVERPDGSNFTLKIRSTKLEDSAMYFCASSEVSVVAGGNYNEQFFGPGTRLTVL.

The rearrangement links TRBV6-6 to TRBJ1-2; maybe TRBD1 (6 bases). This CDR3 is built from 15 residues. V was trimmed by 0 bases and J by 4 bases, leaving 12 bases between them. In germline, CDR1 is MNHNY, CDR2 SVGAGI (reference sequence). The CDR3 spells CASSYSASGAYGYTF. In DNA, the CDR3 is TGTGCCAGCAGTTACTCCGCCTCAGGGGCCTATGGCTACACCTTC.

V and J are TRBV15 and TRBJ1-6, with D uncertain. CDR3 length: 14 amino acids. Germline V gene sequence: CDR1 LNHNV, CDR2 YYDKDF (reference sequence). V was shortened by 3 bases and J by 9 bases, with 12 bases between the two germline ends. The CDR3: CATSSSPAGSPLHF. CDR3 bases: TGTGCCACCAGCAGTTCCCCCGCGGGTTCACCCCTCCACTTT.

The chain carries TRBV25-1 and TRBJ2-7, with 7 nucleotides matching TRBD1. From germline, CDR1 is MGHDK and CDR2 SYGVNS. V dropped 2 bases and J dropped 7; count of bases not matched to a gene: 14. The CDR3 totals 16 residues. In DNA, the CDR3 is TGTGCCAGCAGTGAAGAGGGGGCCAGGGACGGTCTGGAGCAGTACTTC. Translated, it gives CASSEEGARDGLEQYF.

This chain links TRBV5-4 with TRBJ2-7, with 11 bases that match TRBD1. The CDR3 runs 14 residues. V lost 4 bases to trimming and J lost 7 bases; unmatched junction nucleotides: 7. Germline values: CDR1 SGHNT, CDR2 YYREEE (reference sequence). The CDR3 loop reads CASSVGQGVREQYF. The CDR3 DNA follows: TGTGCCAGCAGCGTGGGACAGGGGGTCAGAGAGCAGTACTTC.

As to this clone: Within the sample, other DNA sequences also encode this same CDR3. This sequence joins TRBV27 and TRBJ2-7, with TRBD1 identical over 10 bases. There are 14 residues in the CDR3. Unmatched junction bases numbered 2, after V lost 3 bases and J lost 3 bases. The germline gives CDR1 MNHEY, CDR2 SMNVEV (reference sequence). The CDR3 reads CASSFRDRGYEQYF. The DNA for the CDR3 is TGTGCCAGCAGTTTCCGGGACAGGGGCTACGAGCAGTACTTC.